Below, 22 T cell receptor beta chains from the same sample are listed, as sequenced in a study of glioma-infiltrating T cells. Using RNA template, CDR3s of TCR alpha and beta were amplified with iRepertoire arm-PCR. Each CDR3 protein is one row after TCRdb ran MiXCR on the multiplex PCR reads. The table shows approximately 190,000 distinct CDR3 sequences, with 25% to 35% occurring only once. Sample: glioma tissue, nonneoplastic brain tissue, or PBMCs (not recorded which). These receptors originate from a human donor with low-grade glioma or glioblastoma, undergoing nonglioma brain surgery, or in good health (not recorded which).

This clonotype was seen many times. The chain employs TRBV29-1 and TRBJ2-1; the D call may be TRBD1 or TRBD2 (5 bases each). V was cut by 4 bases and J by 4 bases, with 8 bases left in between. Per the germline V gene, CDR1 is SQVTM and CDR2 is ANQGSEA. The length of the CDR3 is 12 residues. The CDR3 region has the DNA TGCAGCGTTGTCGGGGCTTACAATGAGCAGTTCTTC. Translating gives CSVVGAYNEQFF.

This clonotype was seen ten or more times. The V and J genes are TRBV7-2 and TRBJ2-5; TRBD2 is a possible D gene (7 bases). This CDR3 contains 14 residues. The germline CDR1 and CDR2 sequences are SGHTA and FQGNSA. V lost 1 base to trimming and J lost 5 bases, with 11 bases between them. The CDR3 DNA is TGTGCCAGCAGCTTAGAGGGGGGGACGGAGACCCAGTACTTC. Translation: CASSLEGGTETQYF.

In this sample, this clonotype turned up many times. The J gene is TRBJ2-7, the V gene TRBV4-2; D gene unclear. From germline, CDR1 is LGHNA and CDR2 YNFKEQ. Trimming left V 0 bases short and J 1 base short, with 10 bases between. The CDR3 is 15 residues long. CDR3 amino acids: CASSQESLPSYEQYF. In DNA form, the CDR3 reads TGTGCCAGCAGCCAAGAAAGTCTTCCGTCCTACGAGCAGTACTTC.

This clonotype was recorded many times. This CDR3 is CASSLSQFDRGRNYGYTF. CDR3 DNA sequence: TGTGCCAGCAGTTTATCACAATTCGACAGGGGGCGAAACTATGGCTACACCTTC. The chain employs TRBV27 and TRBJ1-2, with TRBD1 matching over 10 bases. V lost 0 bases and J lost 2; bases outside the gene matches: 9. The V gene's germline CDR1 is MNHEY and CDR2 SMNVEV (reference sequence). This CDR3 is 18 amino acids long.

This clonotype was seen a handful of times. The CDR3 here is CSVAREGREKLFF. The CDR3 bases are TGCAGCGTTGCCCGGGAGGGTAGAGAAAAACTGTTTTTT. The J gene is TRBJ1-4, the V gene TRBV29-1, with D unclear. Germline values: CDR1 SQVTM, CDR2 ANQGSEA. The CDR3 sequence is 13 residues long. V was shortened by 4 bases and J by 8 bases, with 14 bases between the two germline ends.

This clonotype was seen repeatedly, ten times or more. The chain is built from TRBV7-6 and TRBJ2-5; 7 nucleotides align to TRBD1. Germline V CDR1 and CDR2: SGHVS, FNYEAQ. CDR3 size: 13 residues. V was pared by 4 bases and J by 5 bases, with 4 bases of the junction left unmatched. CDR3 bases: TGTGCCAGCAGCTCTACAGGGGCGGAGACCCAGTACTTC. Residues: CASSSTGAETQYF.

As to this clonotype: Since a much larger clone is just one base distant, this may be a read error. The J gene is TRBJ2-7, the V gene TRBV4-1, with D possibly being TRBD2 (5 bases). Germline V gives CDR1 MGHRA, CDR2 YSYEKL. The CDR3 length is 15 residues. CDR3 residues: CASSQDTGFGYEQSF. In DNA, the CDR3 is TGCGCCAGCAGCCAAGATACGGGGTTTGGATACGAGCAGTCCTTC.

The chain employs TRBV5-1 and TRBJ1-1, with 9 positions matching TRBD1. The CDR3 runs 15 residues. V was pared by 4 bases and J by 3 bases, with 7 bases of the junction left unmatched. In germline, CDR1 is SGHRS, CDR2 YFSETQ. The CDR3 loop is CASSERQGGDTEAFF. Written as DNA, the CDR3 is TGCGCCAGCAGCGAGCGACAGGGGGGGGACACTGAAGCTTTCTTT.

In the case of this clonotype: Being one base from a much bigger clone, this may be a read error. The chain couples TRBV5-4 to TRBJ2-5; 14 nucleotides line up with TRBD2. CDR3 length: 18 residues. From germline, CDR1 is SGHNT and CDR2 YYREEE (reference sequence). Trimming removed 2 bases from V and 4 bases from J; junction bases left unmatched: 10. The CDR3 region has the DNA TGTGCCAGCAGCTTCGGGACTAGCGGGAGTGGGGTCCGAGAGACCCAGTACTTC. Translated, it gives CASSFGTSGSGVRETQYF.

The chain has TRBV3-1 and TRBJ2-7, with D possibly matching TRBD2 (5 bases). The DNA end is more similar to TRBJ2-5, so the J call may be wrong. The CDR3 is 14 amino acids. CDR1 and CDR2 from the germline V gene are LGHDT and YNNKEL (reference sequence). CDR3 region: CASSLRGNQETQYF. CDR3 DNA: TGTGCCAGCAGCCTTAGAGGGAATCAAGAGACCCAGTACTTC.

This clonotype was detected ten times or more. The chain combines TRBV12-3 or TRBV12-4 with TRBJ2-3; TRBD2 matches at 9 bases. The trim removed 6 bases at V and 4 bases at J, leaving 5 bases unmatched. The CDR3 runs 14 residues. The CDR3 loop is CASSLVAGADTQYF. CDR3 in DNA: TGTGCCAGCAGCCTGGTAGCGGGAGCAGATACGCAGTATTTT.

With respect to this clonotype: At one end, the junction sequence differs from germline, possibly due to a read error. This chain joins TRBV5-1 and TRBJ2-3, with D possibly matching TRBD2 (6 bases). Germline CDR1 SGHRS, CDR2 YFSETQ. This CDR3 comprises 16 residues. The CDR3 spells CASSLDGLTSTDTQNF. CDR3 sequence (DNA): TGCGCCAGCAGCTTGGATGGTTTAACTAGCACAGATACGCAGAATTTT.

This clonotype was observed at least ten times. V usage is TRBV20-1 and J usage is TRBJ2-7, with 7 bases aligning to TRBD1. The CDR3 is made up of 17 amino acids. Germline V gene lookup returns CDR1 DFQATT and CDR2 SNEGSKA (reference sequence). The V and J ends lost 0 bases and 3 bases, in that order; junction bases with no gene match: 14. CDR3 in amino acids: CSARDLLRGQSIYEQYF. CDR3 DNA sequence: TGCAGTGCTAGAGATTTACTAAGGGGACAGTCCATCTACGAGCAGTACTTC.

Notes on this clonotype: In this CDR3 the conserved last residue, phenylalanine or tryptophan, is missing, so a read error is likely. The gene calls are TRBV6-1 and TRBJ1-2, with D hard to call. The germline V gene has CDR1 MNHNS and CDR2 SASEGT. The CDR3 totals 13 residues. The CDR3 DNA follows: TGTGCCAGCAGTGAAAGGGCTAACTGTGGCTACACCTTA. This gives the protein CASSERANCGYTL.

This clonotype occurred many times. This chain uses TRBV7-2 with TRBJ1-3; the D gene is possibly TRBD1 (5 bases). Germline assignment: CDR1 SGHTA and CDR2 FQGNSA. V lost 5 bases, J lost 0 bases, and 20 bases lay in between. CDR3 length equals 18 residues. In nucleotides, the CDR3 is TGTGCCAGCAGCCCCCACAATTTAGACAGCCGCTCTGGAAACACCATATATTTT. Translated, it gives CASSPHNLDSRSGNTIYF.

This clonotype was seen many times. CDR3 amino acids: CASSAHNYEQYF. The CDR3 nucleotides read TGTGCCAGCAGTGCACATAACTACGAGCAGTACTTC. The chain recombines TRBV6-1 with TRBJ2-7, with D hard to call. Germline assignment: CDR1 MNHNS and CDR2 SASEGT. The CDR3 length is 12 residues. The V end was cut by 4 bases, the J end by 3 bases, with 7 bases between.

This clonotype was seen ten or more times. This rearrangement joins TRBV12-3 or TRBV12-4 to TRBJ1-1, with 8 bases matching TRBD1. J lost 6 bases, V lost 6 bases, and 6 bases had no gene match. The CDR3 contains 13 residues. CDR3 loop: CASRGQGPPEAFF. The CDR3 DNA sequence: TGTGCCAGCAGAGGACAGGGCCCCCCTGAAGCTTTCTTT.

In its sample, this clonotype was seen many times. The gene calls are TRBV2 and TRBJ2-5, with 8 nucleotides matching TRBD1. The junction had 14 bases not matched to a gene; V was cut back by 10 bases and J by 4 bases. The V gene's germline CDR1 is SNHLY and CDR2 FYNNEI. CDR3 size: 15 residues. The chain's CDR3 is CAIRRVDRAGETQYF. Written as DNA, the CDR3 is TGTGCCATACGTCGGGTGGACAGGGCTGGAGAGACCCAGTACTTC.

The chain links TRBV19 to TRBJ2-3; 14 positions agree with TRBD2. V trimming: 7 bases; J trimming: 7 bases; junction bases outside the gene matches: 10. The CDR3 contains 16 residues. CDR1 is LNHDA and CDR2 is SQIVND in the germline V gene (reference sequence). The DNA of the CDR3 is TGTGCCAGTACGTCCGGGACTAGCGGGGGAAGATATACGCAGTATTTT. It specifies CASTSGTSGGRYTQYF.

As for this clonotype: This may be a read error: a much more frequent sequence differs by one nucleotide. This sequence joins TRBV4-1 and TRBJ2-7; a possible D gene is TRBD2 (5 bases). Germline V gene data show CDR1 as MGHRA and CDR2 as YSYEKL. This CDR3 has 14 amino acids. The CDR3 protein is CDSSQDEGRSEQYF. The CDR3 DNA sequence: TGCGACAGCAGCCAAGATGAGGGTAGGTCCGAGCAGTACTTC.

The DNA for the CDR3 is TGCAGCACCAGGACTAGCGGGGACACCGGGGAGCTGTTTTTT. Its translation is CSTRTSGDTGELFF. The chain joins TRBV29-1 to TRBJ2-2; 12 positions agree with TRBD2. CDR1 is SQVTM, CDR2 ANQGSEA, per germline. The J segment lost 3 bases and the V segment lost 8 bases, leaving 4 bases of the junction unmatched. The CDR3 is 14 amino acids.

This clonotype was picked up many times. J is TRBJ1-1 and V is TRBV20-1; D is unclear. Germline lookup yields CDR1 DFQATT and CDR2 SNEGSKA (reference sequence). CDR3 length equals 13 residues. Trimming pared 0 bases from V and 4 bases from J, leaving 9 bases between. The CDR3 protein is CSARDITTTEAFF. In nucleotides, the CDR3 is TGCAGTGCTAGAGATATAACGACCACTGAAGCTTTCTTT.